This TCR beta chain originates from a study of neurological immune-mediated disorders. This clonotype has a handful of counts. Its target is not known. The CDR3 has 14 amino acids. Trimming took 7 bases from V and 3 from J, leaving 12 bases between them. Study-wide results and caveats: Phylogenetic grouping placed 18 of 34 multiple sclerosis patients' repertoires in one related-CDR3 cluster, a possible signature. The expanded clones of different subjects shared no CDR3 amino acid sequences (suggesting private repertoires in all groups).

cDNA was made by 5'RACE with 10-nucleotide random UMIs. TCRdb ran MiXCR on the 5' RACE reads and lists one entry per CDR3 protein. The sample lists just over 50,000 distinct CDR3 sequences, 3% to 4% occurring once. Unsorted libraries came from 2 million PBMCs stored at -80 °C. The sequencing input was PBMCs. The chain carries TRBV12-3 or TRBV12-4 and TRBJ1-4; D gene uncertain. The receptor's source is a man aged 40-50 years with multiple sclerosis. As DNA, the CDR3 is TGTGCCAGCACCCGATTTGGGGCTAATGAAAAACTGTTTTTT. It specifies CASTRFGANEKLFF.